These 15 T cell receptor beta chains came from one sample sequenced in a study of blood T cell repertoires in COVID-19. Produced via immunoSEQ multiplex PCR; TCRdb's table is partial and in-frame only. The table shows 200,000 to 250,000 clones, with 86% occurring only once. Source material: PBMCs or T cells enriched from blood (not recorded which). These receptors all stem from a woman aged 45-60 years in a cohort exposed to, infected with or recovered from COVID-19 (not recorded which).

V and J are TRBV11-2 and TRBJ1-3; a weak D match, TRBD1 (5 bases). Trimming pared 5 bases from V and 0 bases from J, leaving 11 bases between. In germline, CDR1 is SGHAT, CDR2 FQNNGV. The CDR3 is 15 amino acids. CDR3 sequence: CASSQQVGSGNTIYF. CDR3 coding DNA: TGTGCCAGCAGCCAACAGGTCGGCTCTGGAAACACCATATATTTT.

This chain uses TRBV20-1 with TRBJ1-5; maybe TRBD1 (5 bases). V gave up 3 bases and J gave up 2 bases, with 14 bases separating them. This CDR3 is 15 amino acids long. Germline assignment: CDR1 DFQATT and CDR2 SNEGSKA (reference sequence). The CDR3 region is CSASLSAGGNQPQHF. In DNA form, the CDR3 reads TGCAGTGCTAGTTTATCAGCGGGGGGCAATCAGCCCCAGCATTTT.

The genes are TRBV6-5 and TRBJ1-2, with 10 bases matching TRBD1. CDR3 length: 15 residues. J lost 5 bases, V lost 0 bases, and 3 bases had no gene match. Germline V gene sequence: CDR1 MNHEY, CDR2 SVGAGI. For the CDR3, the DNA is TGTGCCAGCAGTTACTCGAGGACAGGGGGATATGGCTACACCTTC. This encodes CASSYSRTGGYGYTF.

V gene TRBV5-1 combines with J gene TRBJ2-5, with a possible D match to TRBD1 (6 bases). Trimming removed 0 bases from V and 0 bases from J, with 6 bases in between. The CDR3 covers 14 residues. Germline CDR1 SGHRS, CDR2 YFSETQ. For the CDR3, the DNA is TGCGCCAGCAGCTTGGGGGACAACCAAGAGACCCAGTACTTC. Its translation: CASSLGDNQETQYF.

The chain recombines TRBV9 with TRBJ1-2; D unresolved. CDR3 length: 15 amino acids. Trimming took 0 bases from V and 4 from J, leaving 13 bases between them. Germline CDR1 and CDR2: SGDLS and YYNGEE. The CDR3 protein is CASSVDWQTLYGYTF. The CDR3 nucleotides are TGTGCCAGCAGCGTAGACTGGCAGACACTCTATGGCTACACCTTC.

V usage is TRBV6-2 or TRBV6-3 and J usage is TRBJ2-7; D not certain. This CDR3 is 12 amino acids long. Germline CDR1 is MNHEY and CDR2 is SVGEGT. The V end was cut by 2 bases, the J end by 4 bases, with 6 bases between. CDR3 residues: CASSYHPYEQYF. CDR3 DNA: TGTGCCAGCAGTTACCATCCATACGAGCAGTACTTC.

This clone was observed a single time. The chain joins TRBV5-1 to TRBJ2-3, with D possibly matching TRBD2 (6 bases). The ends were cut back, 4 bases at V and 5 bases at J, with 17 bases in the middle. This CDR3 is 15 amino acids long. CDR1 is SGHRS and CDR2 is YFSETQ in the germline V gene. Written as DNA, the CDR3 is TGCGCCAGCAGCCGCGACAGACTAGTCAGAGATACGCAGTATTTT. It codes for CASSRDRLVRDTQYF.

The J gene is TRBJ1-5, the V gene TRBV6-2 or TRBV6-3, with 8 bases lining up with TRBD1. Germline V CDR1 and CDR2: MNHEY, SVGEGT. The CDR3 is 14 amino acids. V was pared by 4 bases and J by 6 bases, with 5 bases of the junction left unmatched. CDR3 bases: TGTGCCAGCAGTTCCGGACAGGGCACTCAGCCCCAGCATTTT. Its protein is CASSSGQGTQPQHF.

The J gene is TRBJ1-6, the V gene TRBV7-2; TRBD1 aligns across 7 bases. The germline CDR1 and CDR2 sequences are SGHTA and FQGNSA. This CDR3 is 15 amino acids long. V trimming: 0 bases; J trimming: 10 bases; junction bases outside the gene matches: 6. The CDR3: CASSLAGGKKSPLHF. The CDR3 DNA is TGTGCCAGCAGCTTAGCAGGGGGCAAAAAATCACCCCTCCACTTT.

This clone was detected once. The chain joins TRBV7-9 to TRBJ1-2, with D uncertain. The germline gives CDR1 SEHNR, CDR2 FQNEAQ (reference sequence). V lost 2 bases and J lost 3, with 13 bases in between. The CDR3 sequence is 15 residues long. CDR3 sequence reads: CASSLTLGGDYGYTF. In DNA, the CDR3 is TGTGCCAGCAGCTTAACCCTCGGCGGGGACTATGGCTACACCTTC.

This clone has just one count. The chain joins TRBV4-3 to TRBJ1-1; D unclear. This CDR3 has 15 residues. Germline-derived CDR1 and CDR2 are LGHNA and YSLEER. V was pared by 4 bases and J by 1 base, with 13 bases between. This CDR3 reads CASSRVLGRNTEAFF. As DNA, the CDR3 is TGCGCCAGCAGCCGAGTCCTTGGGAGGAACACTGAAGCTTTCTTT.

The rearrangement uses TRBV2 and TRBJ2-1; no clear D gene. The CDR3 covers 12 residues. V lost 4 bases and J 8 bases, leaving 9 bases between the germline ends. Germline CDR1 is SNHLY and CDR2 is FYNNEI. The CDR3 protein is CASSGVGDEQFF. For the CDR3, the DNA is TGTGCCAGCAGTGGGGTGGGCGATGAGCAGTTCTTC.

The CDR3 protein is CASSYSWGHLLNTGELFF. In DNA, the CDR3 is TGTGCCAGCAGTTATTCGTGGGGACACCTCTTGAACACCGGGGAGCTGTTTTTT. The rearrangement links TRBV6-9 to TRBJ2-2, with D maybe TRBD1 (6 bases). V was clipped by 0 bases and J by 1 base, with 15 bases between them. Germline CDR1 is MNHGY and CDR2 is SVAAGI. The CDR3 has 18 amino acids.

Here the CDR3 reads CASGLTHTGELFF. In nucleotides, the CDR3 is TGTGCTAGTGGCCTAACCCACACCGGGGAGCTGTTTTTT. The J gene is TRBJ2-2, the V gene TRBV12-5; D is unclear. CDR1 and CDR2 (germline): LGHNT, FRNRAP. The CDR3 extends over 13 amino acids. Trimming stripped 6 bases from V and 3 bases from J, with 8 bases between.

The CDR3 reads CASSLGGFGAFF. The DNA of the CDR3 is TGTGCCAGCAGTCTCGGGGGTTTTGGGGCTTTCTTT. The rearrangement links TRBV28 to TRBJ1-1, with D tentatively TRBD1 (5 bases). The CDR3 has 12 residues. The V gene lost 5 bases and the J gene lost 11 bases, with 15 bases spanning the gap. The V gene's germline CDR1 is MDHEN and CDR2 SYDVKM.